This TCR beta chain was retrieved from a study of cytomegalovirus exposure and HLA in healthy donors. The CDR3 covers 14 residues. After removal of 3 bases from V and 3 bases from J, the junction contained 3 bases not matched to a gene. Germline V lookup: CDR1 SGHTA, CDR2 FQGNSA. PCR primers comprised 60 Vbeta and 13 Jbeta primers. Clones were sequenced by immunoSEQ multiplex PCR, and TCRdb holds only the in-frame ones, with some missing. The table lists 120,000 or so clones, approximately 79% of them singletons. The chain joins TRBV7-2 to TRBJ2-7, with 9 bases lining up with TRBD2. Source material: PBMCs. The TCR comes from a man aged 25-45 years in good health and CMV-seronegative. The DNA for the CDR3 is TGTGCCAGCAGCTTGTCTAGCGGGGACTACGAGCAGTACTTC. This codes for CASSLSSGDYEQYF. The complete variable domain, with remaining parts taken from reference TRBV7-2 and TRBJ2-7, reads GAGVSQSPSNKVTEKGKDVELRCDPISGHTALYWYRQSLGQGLEFLIYFQGNSAPDKSGLPSDRFSAERTGGSVSTLTIQRTQQEDSAVYLCASSLSSGDYEQYFGPGTRLTVT.